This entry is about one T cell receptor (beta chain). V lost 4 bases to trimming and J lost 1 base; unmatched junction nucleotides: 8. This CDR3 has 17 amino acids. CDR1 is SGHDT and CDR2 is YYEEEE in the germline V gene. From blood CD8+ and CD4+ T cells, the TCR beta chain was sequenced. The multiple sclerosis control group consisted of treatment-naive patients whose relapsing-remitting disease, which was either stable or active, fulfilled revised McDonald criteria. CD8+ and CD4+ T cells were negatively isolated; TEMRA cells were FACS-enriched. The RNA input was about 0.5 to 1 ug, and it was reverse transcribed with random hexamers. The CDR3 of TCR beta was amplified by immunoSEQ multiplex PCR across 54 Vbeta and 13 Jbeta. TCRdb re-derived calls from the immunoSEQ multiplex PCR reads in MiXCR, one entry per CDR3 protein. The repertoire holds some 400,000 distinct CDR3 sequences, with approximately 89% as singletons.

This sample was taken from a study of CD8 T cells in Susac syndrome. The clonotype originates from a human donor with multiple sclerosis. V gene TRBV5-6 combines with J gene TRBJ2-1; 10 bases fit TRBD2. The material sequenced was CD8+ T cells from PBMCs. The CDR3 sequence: CASSNPSGGNSYNEQFF. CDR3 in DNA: TGTGCCAGCAGCAACCCTAGCGGGGGTAATTCCTACAATGAGCAGTTCTTC.